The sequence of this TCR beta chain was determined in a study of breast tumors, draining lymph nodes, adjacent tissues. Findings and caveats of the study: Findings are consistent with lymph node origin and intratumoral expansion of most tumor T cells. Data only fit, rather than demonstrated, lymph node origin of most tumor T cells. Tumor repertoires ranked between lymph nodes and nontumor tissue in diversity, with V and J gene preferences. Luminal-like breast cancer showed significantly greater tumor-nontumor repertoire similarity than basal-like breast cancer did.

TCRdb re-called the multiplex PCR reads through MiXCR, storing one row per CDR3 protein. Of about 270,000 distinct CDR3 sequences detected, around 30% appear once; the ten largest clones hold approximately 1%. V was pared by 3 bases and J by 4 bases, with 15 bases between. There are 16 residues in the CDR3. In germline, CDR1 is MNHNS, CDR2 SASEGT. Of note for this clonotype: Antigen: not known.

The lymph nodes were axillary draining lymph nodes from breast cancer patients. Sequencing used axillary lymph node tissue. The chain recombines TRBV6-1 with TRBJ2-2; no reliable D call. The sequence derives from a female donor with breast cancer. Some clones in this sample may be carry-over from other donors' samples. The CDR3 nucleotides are TGTGCCAGCAGTGATTTGTTGCACAAGAGCACCGGGGAGCTGTTTTTT. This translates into CASSDLLHKSTGELFF.